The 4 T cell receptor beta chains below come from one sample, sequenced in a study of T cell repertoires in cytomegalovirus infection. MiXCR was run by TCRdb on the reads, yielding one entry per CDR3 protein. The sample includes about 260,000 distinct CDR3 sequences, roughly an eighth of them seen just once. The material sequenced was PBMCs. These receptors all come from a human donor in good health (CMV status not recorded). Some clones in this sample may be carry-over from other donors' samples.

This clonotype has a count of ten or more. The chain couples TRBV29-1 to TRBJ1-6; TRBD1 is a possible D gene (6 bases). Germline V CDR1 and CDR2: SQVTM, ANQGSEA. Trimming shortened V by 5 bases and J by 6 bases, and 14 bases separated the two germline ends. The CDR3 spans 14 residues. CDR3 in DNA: TGCAGCGTTCAACAGGGTGCGGGTAATTCACCCCTCCACTTT. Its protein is CSVQQGAGNSPLHF.

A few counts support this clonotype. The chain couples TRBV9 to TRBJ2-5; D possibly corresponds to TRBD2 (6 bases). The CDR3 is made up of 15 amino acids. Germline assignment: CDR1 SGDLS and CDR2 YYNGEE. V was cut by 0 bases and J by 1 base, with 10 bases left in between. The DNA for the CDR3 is TGTGCCAGCAGCGTAGACGGGGGTTCCCAAGAGACCCAGTACTTC. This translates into CASSVDGGSQETQYF.

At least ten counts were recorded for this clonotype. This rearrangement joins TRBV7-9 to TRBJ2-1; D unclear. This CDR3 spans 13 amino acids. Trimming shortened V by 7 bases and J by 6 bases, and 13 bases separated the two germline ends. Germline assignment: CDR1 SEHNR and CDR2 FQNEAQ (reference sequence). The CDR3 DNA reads TGTGCCAGCAAGAACGGGCCCGCCAATGAGCAGTTCTTC. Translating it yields CASKNGPANEQFF.

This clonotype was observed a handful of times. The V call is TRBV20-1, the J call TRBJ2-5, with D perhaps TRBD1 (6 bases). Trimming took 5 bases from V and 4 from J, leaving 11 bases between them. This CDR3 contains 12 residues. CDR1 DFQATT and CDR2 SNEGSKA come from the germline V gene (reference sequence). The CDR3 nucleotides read TGCAGTGCTGAGGACAGCGGAGAGACCCAGTACTTC. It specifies CSAEDSGETQYF.